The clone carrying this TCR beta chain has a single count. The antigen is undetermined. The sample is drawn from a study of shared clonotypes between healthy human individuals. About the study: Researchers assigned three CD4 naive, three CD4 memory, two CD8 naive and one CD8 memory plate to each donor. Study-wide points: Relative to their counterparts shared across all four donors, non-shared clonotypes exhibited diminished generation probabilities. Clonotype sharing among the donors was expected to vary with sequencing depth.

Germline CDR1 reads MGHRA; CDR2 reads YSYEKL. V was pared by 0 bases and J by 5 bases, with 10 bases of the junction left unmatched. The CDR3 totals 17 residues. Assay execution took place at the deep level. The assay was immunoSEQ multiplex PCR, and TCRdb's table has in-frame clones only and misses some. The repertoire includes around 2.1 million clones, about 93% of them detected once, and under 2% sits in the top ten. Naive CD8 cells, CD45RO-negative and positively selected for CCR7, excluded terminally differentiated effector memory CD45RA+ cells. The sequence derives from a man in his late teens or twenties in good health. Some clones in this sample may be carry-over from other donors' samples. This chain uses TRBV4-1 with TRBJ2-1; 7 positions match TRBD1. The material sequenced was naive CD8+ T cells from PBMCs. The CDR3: CASSQDRYAGTDNEQFF. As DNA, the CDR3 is TGCGCCAGCAGCCAAGATCGTTACGCCGGGACAGACAATGAGCAGTTCTTC.